This TCR beta chain stems from a study of blood T cell repertoires in COVID-19. Trimming took 0 bases from V and 2 from J; bases not matched to a gene: 5. The germline gives CDR1 SGHDT, CDR2 YYEEEE. This CDR3 is 16 amino acids long. Original handling: The assay estimated nucleated cells by amplifying reference gene primers. The data were produced by immunoSEQ multiplex PCR, yet TCRdb's version contains in-frame clones alone and is incomplete. The DNA was the basis for D and trimming; V, J and clone size are from that table. The sample has fewer than 350,000 clones, less than 90% seen once. This clonotype originated in a woman aged 30 to 39 with COVID-19, enrolled during active disease. J is TRBJ2-5 and V is TRBV5-6; TRBD2 matches at 9 bases. The sample was peripheral blood. This chain's CDR3 is CASSLGLAVIQETQYF. The CDR3 bases are TGTGCCAGCAGCTTGGGACTAGCGGTGATACAAGAGACCCAGTACTTC.